The 28 T cell receptor beta chains in this list originate from one sample, sequenced in a study of cytomegalovirus exposure and HLA in healthy donors. Researchers ran the PCR with 60 Vbeta and 13 Jbeta primers. Sequencing used immunoSEQ multiplex PCR; TCRdb keeps in-frame clones, though not all of them. Of some 90,000 clones listed, about two thirds are singletons. Sample: PBMCs. These receptors were taken from a man aged 50 to 59 in good health and CMV-seronegative.

A single count supports this clone. The chain employs TRBV5-6 and TRBJ1-1; D gene uncertain. Germline V gives CDR1 SGHDT, CDR2 YYEEEE. The CDR3 totals 13 residues. Trimming removed 1 base from V and 6 bases from J, with 10 bases in between. The CDR3, as DNA: TGTGCCAGCAGCTTGTGGGCAACGGCTGAAGCTTTCTTT. Its translation: CASSLWATAEAFF.

The DNA for the CDR3 is TGTGCCAGCAGTGATTCAGCGGGTCTCTCCTACGAGCAGTACTTC. Translating it yields CASSDSAGLSYEQYF. The chain employs TRBV25-1 and TRBJ2-7, with a tentative D call TRBD2 (6 bases). This CDR3 is built from 15 residues. CDR1 and CDR2 from the germline V gene are MGHDK and SYGVNS. Between the trimmed V and J ends, which lost 3 bases and 0 bases, there was a span of 12 bases.

This chain connects TRBV27 to TRBJ1-1; 7 bases fit TRBD1. This CDR3 is built from 11 residues. The germline gives CDR1 MNHEY, CDR2 SMNVEV (reference sequence). J lost 4 bases, V lost 7 bases, and 0 bases had no gene match. The CDR3 region has the DNA TGTGCCAGCACAGGGGGCACTGAAGCTTTCTTT. Its translation is CASTGGTEAFF.

This clone was picked up a small number of times. The chain uses TRBV14 and TRBJ1-6; D unclear. Per germline, CDR1 SGHDN and CDR2 FVKESK. The ends were cut back, 4 bases at V and 0 bases at J, with 4 bases in the middle. This CDR3 is built from 14 residues. CDR3 residues: CASSRSSYNSPLHF. The CDR3 DNA reads TGTGCCAGCAGCCGCAGCTCCTATAATTCACCCCTCCACTTT.

The chain joins TRBV19 to TRBJ2-1; possible D gene TRBD2, 5 bases. Germline V lookup: CDR1 LNHDA, CDR2 SQIVND (reference sequence). The CDR3 covers 15 residues. V was trimmed by 5 bases and J by 0 bases, leaving 11 bases between them. CDR3 sequence reads: CASSWATSSYNEQFF. CDR3 in DNA: TGTGCCAGTAGTTGGGCTACTAGCTCCTACAATGAGCAGTTCTTC.

The chain uses TRBV5-5 and TRBJ2-5; TRBD1 matches at 8 bases. CDR1 SGHKS and CDR2 YYEKEE come from the germline V gene (reference sequence). Trimming removed 3 bases from V and 3 bases from J; junction bases left unmatched: 1. The CDR3 extends over 13 amino acids. Here the CDR3 reads CASSWTGKETQYF. The CDR3, as DNA: TGTGCCAGCAGCTGGACAGGGAAAGAGACCCAGTACTTC.

This clone was observed once. The chain links TRBV9 to TRBJ2-3, with 7 bases aligning to TRBD1. The CDR3 length is 15 residues. V was clipped by 7 bases and J by 0 bases; unmatched bases: 8. Germline CDR1 SGDLS, CDR2 YYNGEE. CDR3 in amino acids: CASARTGPSTDTQYF. In DNA, the CDR3 is TGTGCCAGCGCAAGGACAGGTCCTAGCACAGATACGCAGTATTTT. Filled out from reference TRBV9 and TRBJ2-3, the complete variable domain reads DSGVTQTPKHLITATGQRVTLRCSPRSGDLSVYWYQQSLDQGLQFLIQYYNGEERAKGNILERFSAQQFPDLHSELNLSSLELGDSALYFCASARTGPSTDTQYFGPGTRLTVL.

This chain joins TRBV9 and TRBJ2-1; 8 positions agree with TRBD1. From germline, CDR1 is SGDLS and CDR2 YYNGEE. V was pared by 0 bases and J by 8 bases, with 7 bases of the junction left unmatched. The length of the CDR3 is 15 residues. The CDR3 sequence: CASSVEQGAVDEQFF. The CDR3 coding sequence is TGTGCCAGCAGCGTAGAGCAGGGGGCCGTGGATGAGCAGTTCTTC.

This chain links TRBV6-5 with TRBJ2-7, with a weak D call TRBD2 (6 bases). The V gene's germline CDR1 is MNHEY and CDR2 SVGAGI. Trimming pared 0 bases from V and 6 bases from J, leaving 18 bases between. The CDR3 is made up of 16 amino acids. The CDR3 is CASSYSAGGKVGEQYF. CDR3 nucleotides: TGTGCCAGCAGTTACTCTGCCGGCGGGAAAGTAGGCGAGCAGTACTTC.

The rearrangement links TRBV5-1 to TRBJ2-1; TRBD1 matches at 7 bases. V lost 4 bases to trimming and J lost 0 bases; unmatched junction nucleotides: 7. CDR1 is SGHRS, CDR2 YFSETQ, per germline. The CDR3 totals 16 residues. CDR3: CASSPGQASSYNEQFF. DNA of the CDR3: TGCGCCAGCAGCCCCGGACAGGCGAGCTCCTACAATGAGCAGTTCTTC. Variable domain in full (rest from reference TRBV5-1 and TRBJ2-1): KAGVTQTPRYLIKTRGQQVTLSCSPISGHRSVSWYQQTPGQGLQFLFEYFSETQRNKGNFPGRFSGRQFSNSRSEMNVSTLELGDSALYLCASSPGQASSYNEQFFGPGTRLTVL.

This chain joins TRBV5-1 and TRBJ2-6, with a tentative D call TRBD1 (5 bases). There are 18 residues in the CDR3. V lost 6 bases and J lost 0, with 19 bases in between. In germline, CDR1 is SGHRS, CDR2 YFSETQ. Here the CDR3 reads CASTARTKKYSGANVLTF. As DNA, the CDR3 is TGCGCCAGCACGGCAAGGACAAAGAAATACTCTGGGGCCAACGTCCTGACTTTC.

This sequence joins TRBV5-4 and TRBJ2-3; 7 bases fit TRBD1. Trimming took 2 bases from V and 4 from J; bases not matched to a gene: 7. The CDR3 contains 15 residues. Germline V gives CDR1 SGHNT, CDR2 YYREEE (reference sequence). The CDR3 DNA follows: TGTGCCAGCAGCTTCCGGGGCAGGGGGTCAGATACGCAGTATTTT. This gives the protein CASSFRGRGSDTQYF.

The rearrangement links TRBV6-1 to TRBJ1-2; 10 positions agree with TRBD1. CDR3 size: 15 residues. Germline CDR1 MNHNS, CDR2 SASEGT. The junction had 9 bases not matched to a gene; V was cut back by 5 bases and J by 6 bases. CDR3 amino acids: CASSQRQGAENGYTF. The CDR3 region has the DNA TGTGCCAGCAGTCAACGACAGGGGGCGGAAAATGGCTACACCTTC.

This chain links TRBV18 with TRBJ2-7; possibly TRBD2 for D (5 bases). The V and J ends lost 2 bases and 6 bases respectively, with 8 bases between them. Per germline, CDR1 KGHSH and CDR2 LQKENI. The length of the CDR3 is 12 residues. CDR3 in DNA: TGTGCCAGCTCACCAGGAGGTTTCGAGCAGTACTTC. This encodes CASSPGGFEQYF.

The chain couples TRBV4-1 to TRBJ1-1; 7 bases line up with TRBD1. The trim removed 1 base at V and 0 bases at J, leaving 5 bases unmatched. Germline V lookup: CDR1 MGHRA, CDR2 YSYEKL. This CDR3 is 16 amino acids long. The CDR3 nucleotides are TGCGCCAGCAGCCAAGCGGCAGGGGGACTGAACACTGAAGCTTTCTTT. This gives the protein CASSQAAGGLNTEAFF.

V is TRBV9 and J is TRBJ2-3; D gene uncertain. The CDR3 consists of 12 residues. Trimming took 2 bases from V and 6 from J, leaving 7 bases between them. Germline CDR1 is SGDLS and CDR2 is YYNGEE. This CDR3 reads CASSVGSDTQYF. For the CDR3, the DNA is TGTGCCAGCAGCGTGGGTAGCGATACGCAGTATTTT.

The chain recombines TRBV29-1 with TRBJ1-1; TRBD1 matches at 9 bases. The CDR3 consists of 14 residues. Trimming at V came to 3 bases and at J to 5 bases, leaving 7 bases not matched to a gene. Germline V gene data show CDR1 as SQVTM and CDR2 as ANQGSEA. CDR3 nucleotide sequence: TGCAGCGTTGAGGGGGGACAGGGTCCAACTGAAGCTTTCTTT. Translating gives CSVEGGQGPTEAFF.

This clone occurred a few times. The chain joins TRBV7-2 to TRBJ2-7, with TRBD2 identical over 14 bases. Trimming cost V 4 bases and J 5 bases; bases outside gene matches: 7. The CDR3 length is 16 residues. Germline assignment: CDR1 SGHTA and CDR2 FQGNSA. CDR3 nucleotide sequence: TGTGCCAGCAGCTCGCGGACTAGCGGGAGGTCTAACGAGCAGTACTTC. Its protein product is CASSSRTSGRSNEQYF.

The chain combines TRBV15 with TRBJ1-2; D is unresolved. Trimming pared 3 bases from V and 3 bases from J, leaving 17 bases between. The CDR3 is 16 residues long. Germline V gene data show CDR1 as LNHNV and CDR2 as YYDKDF (reference sequence). DNA of the CDR3: TGTGCCACCAGCAGGATTGACCGGAGGCAGGACTATGGCTACACCTTC. Its translation: CATSRIDRRQDYGYTF.

This rearrangement joins TRBV12-5 to TRBJ1-1; the match to TRBD1 covers 7 bases. Germline CDR1 is LGHNT and CDR2 is FRNRAP. The CDR3 consists of 17 residues. Trimming cost V 0 bases and J 4 bases; bases outside gene matches: 11. This CDR3 is CASGLVRGQVVPTEAFF. The CDR3 DNA is TGTGCTAGTGGTTTGGTACGTGGACAGGTGGTACCCACTGAAGCTTTCTTT.

This clone was observed once. V is TRBV30 and J is TRBJ2-3; D uncertain. This CDR3 has 12 amino acids. The germline CDR1 and CDR2 sequences are GTSNPN and SVGIG (reference sequence). V lost 3 bases and J 5 bases, leaving 9 bases between the germline ends. Here the CDR3 DNA reads TGTGCCTGGAGATCAAGCGAAGATACGCAGTATTTT. Amino acids: CAWRSSEDTQYF.

The rearrangement uses TRBV2 and TRBJ2-4; D ambiguous. CDR1 SNHLY and CDR2 FYNNEI come from the germline V gene. The CDR3 loop spans 10 amino acids. The V end was cut by 5 bases, the J end by 10 bases, with 6 bases between. The CDR3 reads CASSQVIQYF. In DNA form, the CDR3 reads TGTGCCAGCAGTCAGGTTATTCAGTACTTC.

V usage is TRBV7-2 and J usage is TRBJ2-7; D ambiguous. This CDR3 is built from 13 residues. In germline, CDR1 is SGHTA, CDR2 FQGNSA. V shed 0 bases and J shed 5 bases, with 8 bases lying between them. This chain's CDR3 is CASSLARSHEQYF. As DNA, the CDR3 is TGTGCCAGCAGCTTAGCTCGTTCCCACGAGCAGTACTTC.

V gene TRBV5-8 combines with J gene TRBJ1-1; tentative D call: TRBD1 (5 bases). Germline V gene sequence: CDR1 SGHTS, CDR2 YDEGEE. There are 13 residues in the CDR3. Trimming cost V 5 bases and J 9 bases, with 17 bases left between them. The CDR3 region has the DNA TGTGCCAGCAGGTCGGGACTGGACCTAAAAGCTTTCTTT. Translation: CASRSGLDLKAFF.

The chain employs TRBV28 and TRBJ2-1, with 7 bases aligning to TRBD1. J gave up 4 bases and V 5 bases, and 5 bases lay outside the gene matches. Per the germline V gene, CDR1 is MDHEN and CDR2 is SYDVKM. The CDR3 loop spans 14 amino acids. CDR3 residues: CASSLGTEYNEQFF. The CDR3 DNA reads TGTGCCAGCAGTCTCGGGACAGAGTACAATGAGCAGTTCTTC.

The chain is built from TRBV7-9 and TRBJ2-2; 8 bases agree with TRBD1. J gave up 6 bases and V 2 bases, and 17 bases lay outside the gene matches. Germline loops: CDR1 SEHNR, CDR2 FQNEAQ (reference sequence). The CDR3 loop spans 19 amino acids. This CDR3 is CASSLSEFRGRDDSGELFF. CDR3 in DNA: TGTGCCAGCAGCTTATCAGAATTCAGGGGGCGCGATGATTCCGGGGAGCTGTTTTTT.

This chain uses TRBV2 with TRBJ1-2; 10 bases are shared with TRBD1. CDR3 length: 13 residues. Per the germline V gene, CDR1 is SNHLY and CDR2 is FYNNEI. V lost 10 bases, J lost 5 bases, and 7 bases stayed unmatched. CDR3 DNA: TGTGCCACTAGACAGGGGGCAGGATATGGCTACACCTTC. As protein: CATRQGAGYGYTF.

The chain employs TRBV19 and TRBJ2-3, with D unclear. V was shortened by 0 bases and J by 0 bases, with 10 bases between the two germline ends. CDR3 length: 16 amino acids. Germline V CDR1 and CDR2: LNHDA, SQIVND (reference sequence). CDR3 in DNA: TGTGCCAGTAGTATAGATAAAGGAGCTAGCACAGATACGCAGTATTTT. Translated, it gives CASSIDKGASTDTQYF.